Presented here are 27 T cell receptor beta chains from one specimen sequenced in a study of technical replicates of blood from a few donors. Produced via immunoSEQ multiplex PCR; TCRdb's table is partial and in-frame only. The top ten clones hold around 0.27% of a sample with 65,000 to 85,000 clones, about 90% of them seen once. Specimen: T cells isolated from PBMCs. These receptor sequences come from a human donor in good health.

The rearrangement uses TRBV19 and TRBJ2-6; possible D gene TRBD1, 6 bases. The CDR3 sequence is 17 residues long. V was clipped by 3 bases and J by 1 base, with 13 bases between them. Germline assignment: CDR1 LNHDA and CDR2 SQIVND (reference sequence). Written as DNA, the CDR3 is TGTGCCAGTAGTATCAGGGGTGGTTTATCTGGGGCCAACGTCCTGACTTTC. Translation: CASSIRGGLSGANVLTF.

The V and J genes are TRBV25-1 and TRBJ2-1; TRBD2 matches 7 bases. CDR1 is MGHDK, CDR2 SYGVNS, per germline. The junction had 4 bases not matched to a gene; V was cut back by 4 bases and J by 4 bases. This CDR3 is built from 14 residues. CDR3 DNA: TGTGCCAGCAGTGGGGGACTACTGTACAATGAGCAGTTCTTC. It codes for CASSGGLLYNEQFF. Looking up the rest from reference TRBV25-1 and TRBJ2-1 gives the full variable domain: EADIYQTPRYLVIGTGKKITLECSQTMGHDKMYWYQQDPGMELHLIHYSYGVNSTEKGDLSSESTVSRIRTEHFPLTLESARPSHTSQYLCASSGGLLYNEQFFGPGTRLTVL.

V gene TRBV4-1 combines with J gene TRBJ2-7; 12 bases are a match to TRBD2. The CDR3 runs 16 residues. With V trimmed by 2 bases and J by 5 bases, 7 bases remained unmatched. Germline CDR1 and CDR2: MGHRA and YSYEKL. CDR3 region: CASSQQTSGGKNEQYF. CDR3 nucleotide sequence: TGCGCCAGCAGCCAACAAACTAGCGGGGGGAAGAACGAGCAGTACTTC.

This clone was seen a single time. V is TRBV27 and J is TRBJ2-7; 13 bases match TRBD2. V lost 4 bases to trimming and J lost 4 bases; unmatched junction nucleotides: 7. The CDR3 consists of 16 residues. CDR1 and CDR2 from the germline V gene are MNHEY and SMNVEV (reference sequence). The CDR3 nucleotides read TGTGCCAGCAGTTACGGACTAGCGGGAGATATTTACGAGCAGTACTTC. This sequence encodes CASSYGLAGDIYEQYF.

This rearrangement joins TRBV13 to TRBJ2-2; no clear D. The germline gives CDR1 PRHDT, CDR2 FYEKMQ (reference sequence). V dropped 6 bases and J dropped 6 bases, with 14 bases sitting between them. The CDR3 spans 14 residues. Here the CDR3 reads CASRFGPSPGELFF. CDR3 nucleotide sequence: TGTGCCAGCAGATTTGGGCCCTCACCCGGGGAGCTGTTTTTT. The variable domain in full, with the rest retrieved from reference TRBV13 and TRBJ2-2, is AAGVIQSPRHLIKEKRETATLKCYPIPRHDTVYWYQQGPGQDPQFLISFYEKMQSDKGSIPDRFSAQQFSDYHSELNMSSLELGDSALYFCASRFGPSPGELFFGEGSRLTVL.

The chain recombines TRBV28 with TRBJ1-5, with D tentatively TRBD1 (6 bases). Germline CDR1 and CDR2: MDHEN and SYDVKM. V was cut by 3 bases and J by 0 bases, with 12 bases left in between. This CDR3 is 16 amino acids long. As DNA, the CDR3 is TGTGCCAGCAGTTTCAGGGGTCCTCTTAGCAATCAGCCCCAGCATTTT. The encoded protein is CASSFRGPLSNQPQHF.

The chain couples TRBV5-8 to TRBJ2-1; 13 nucleotides line up with TRBD2. The CDR3 is 15 amino acids. Germline lookup yields CDR1 SGHTS and CDR2 YDEGEE. V shed 0 bases, J shed 6 bases, and the junction held 0 bases outside the gene matches. The CDR3 DNA follows: TGTGCCAGCAGCTTGGGACTAGCGGGAGGCAATGAGCAGTTCTTC. Encoded protein: CASSLGLAGGNEQFF.

The chain carries TRBV6-1 and TRBJ2-7; 9 bases align to TRBD2. With 6 bases clipped from V and 1 base from J, the junction kept 1 base outside the gene matches. The CDR3 has 13 residues. The germline CDR1 and CDR2 sequences are MNHNS and SASEGT. The CDR3 loop is CASRAGGSYEQYF. DNA of the CDR3: TGTGCCAGCAGAGCGGGAGGTTCCTACGAGCAGTACTTC.

The chain is built from TRBV27 and TRBJ2-7, with 10 bases matching TRBD2. CDR3 length: 15 amino acids. Germline values: CDR1 MNHEY, CDR2 SMNVEV (reference sequence). The V gene end was trimmed by 4 bases and the J gene end by 2 bases; junction bases not matched to a gene: 5. The CDR3 DNA follows: TGTGCCAGCAGTTCTGCTAGCGGGAGCCCCTACGAGCAGTACTTC. Encoded protein: CASSSASGSPYEQYF.

This clone was seen a handful of times. The rearrangement uses TRBV11-2 and TRBJ1-1; 7 bases match TRBD1. Trimming at V came to 4 bases and at J to 8 bases, leaving 4 bases not matched to a gene. Germline V CDR1 and CDR2: SGHAT, FQNNGV. The CDR3 is made up of 12 amino acids. The CDR3 region has the DNA TGTGCCAGCAGCTCCGGGACAGCGGAAGCTTTCTTT. Translated, it gives CASSSGTAEAFF.

This clone has just one count. V and J are TRBV5-1 and TRBJ2-1; TRBD2 aligns across 8 bases. Germline V gene sequence: CDR1 SGHRS, CDR2 YFSETQ. There are 14 residues in the CDR3. Germline trimming cut 4 bases from V and 6 bases from J; bases unmatched to any gene: 6. The CDR3 bases are TGCGCCAGCAGCACCGGGACTAGACTCAATGAGCAGTTCTTC. Protein sequence: CASSTGTRLNEQFF.

V and J are TRBV4-2 and TRBJ2-1; 16 bases map to TRBD2. This CDR3 spans 18 amino acids. Unmatched junction bases numbered 10, after V lost 3 bases and J lost 8 bases. Germline V gene lookup returns CDR1 LGHNA and CDR2 YNFKEQ. DNA for the CDR3: TGTGCCAGCAGCCACGCAGGCCCCGGGACTAGCGGGGGGGATGAGCAGTTCTTC. The encoded protein is CASSHAGPGTSGGDEQFF.

The CDR3, as DNA: TGTGCCAGCAGCCCTCGATTTTTACGCCAAGGAGAGGGCTACACCTTC. Translating gives CASSPRFLRQGEGYTF. The genes are TRBV7-3 and TRBJ1-2; D unresolved. V was pared by 5 bases and J by 8 bases, with 24 bases between. The CDR3 totals 16 residues. Germline assignment: CDR1 SGHTA and CDR2 FQGTGA.

Only one count was recorded for this clone. The J gene is TRBJ1-1, the V gene TRBV10-3, with D possibly TRBD1 on 5 matching bases. The CDR3 covers 15 residues. V was clipped by 2 bases and J by 1 base, with 11 bases between them. Germline assignment: CDR1 ENHRY and CDR2 SYGVKD. CDR3 residues: CAISEGSGKNTEAFF. The CDR3 nucleotides read TGTGCCATCAGTGAGGGGTCAGGGAAGAACACTGAAGCTTTCTTT.

A single count supports this clone. CDR3 in DNA: TGTGCCAGCAGCTTAGTAGGACAGGGGTCGACTTTTAACGAAAAACTGTTTTTT. Translating it yields CASSLVGQGSTFNEKLFF. The genes are TRBV7-8 and TRBJ1-4; 9 bases line up with TRBD1. V was clipped by 1 base and J by 8 bases; unmatched bases: 14. This CDR3 has 18 amino acids. Germline V lookup: CDR1 SGHVS, CDR2 FQNEAQ.

The table lists this clone with a few counts. The chain is built from TRBV6-5 and TRBJ1-1; 8 positions agree with TRBD1. J was trimmed by 4 bases and V by 2 bases; bases with no gene match: 3. Per the germline V gene, CDR1 is MNHEY and CDR2 is SVGAGI. The CDR3 is 14 amino acids. This CDR3 is CASSYQGARTEAFF. DNA for the CDR3: TGTGCCAGCAGTTACCAGGGGGCGCGCACTGAAGCTTTCTTT.

V and J are TRBV6-5 and TRBJ2-3, with 10 bases identical to TRBD2. From germline, CDR1 is MNHEY and CDR2 SVGAGI. The CDR3 contains 15 residues. The ends lost 5 bases at V and 4 bases at J; junction bases unmatched: 6. For the CDR3, the DNA is TGTGCCAGCAGTCCGATAGCGGGGGGCCCAGATACGCAGTATTTT. Translated, it gives CASSPIAGGPDTQYF.

V gene TRBV19 combines with J gene TRBJ2-2; D perhaps matches TRBD1 (6 bases). The V end was cut by 5 bases, the J end by 4 bases, with 14 bases between. This CDR3 has 15 amino acids. The germline V gene encodes CDR1 LNHDA and CDR2 SQIVND (reference sequence). The CDR3 bases are TGTGCCAGTAGTTCAGGGGAAGCGAGCACCGGGGAGCTGTTTTTT. Translated: CASSSGEASTGELFF.

This rearrangement joins TRBV9 to TRBJ2-7; 7 bases agree with TRBD2. Germline values: CDR1 SGDLS, CDR2 YYNGEE. V lost 0 bases, J lost 2 bases, and 5 bases stayed unmatched. This CDR3 spans 15 amino acids. Here the CDR3 reads CASSVVPGRAYEQYF. Here the CDR3 DNA reads TGTGCCAGCAGCGTAGTTCCGGGGAGGGCCTACGAGCAGTACTTC.

This chain uses TRBV6-6 with TRBJ1-4; possibly TRBD1 for D (6 bases). Trimming removed 2 bases at V and 2 bases at J, with 9 bases between. Germline V gene sequence: CDR1 MNHNY, CDR2 SVGAGI (reference sequence). The CDR3 has 15 amino acids. In nucleotides, the CDR3 is TGTGCCAGCAGTTACGTACAGGGCACTAATGAAAAACTGTTTTTT. Its translation is CASSYVQGTNEKLFF.

The rearrangement links TRBV7-8 to TRBJ2-6; unclear D gene. Germline V CDR1 and CDR2: SGHVS, FQNEAQ. CDR3 length: 16 amino acids. The V gene lost 1 base and the J gene lost 0 bases, with 7 bases spanning the gap. CDR3 in DNA: TGTGCCAGCAGCTTAGAACAGAGCTCTGGGGCCAACGTCCTGACTTTC. Amino acids: CASSLEQSSGANVLTF. Full variable domain (missing parts from reference TRBV7-8 and TRBJ2-6): GAGVSQSPRYKVAKRGQDVALRCDPISGHVSLFWYQQALGQGPEFLTYFQNEAQLDKSGLPSDRFFAERPEGSVSTLKIQRTQQEDSAVYLCASSLEQSSGANVLTFGAGSRLTVL.

The J gene is TRBJ2-6, the V gene TRBV2, with 14 positions matching TRBD2. J gave up 2 bases and V 8 bases, and 8 bases lay outside the gene matches. The germline V gene has CDR1 SNHLY and CDR2 FYNNEI. There are 18 residues in the CDR3. As DNA, the CDR3 is TGTGCCAGCCGAAAGGGACTAGCGGGAGCGGCTGGGGCCAACGTCCTGACTTTC. Encoded protein: CASRKGLAGAAGANVLTF.

The chain employs TRBV7-9 and TRBJ2-7; 7 bases agree with TRBD1. V shed 1 base and J 3 bases; nucleotides not matched to a gene: 15. Germline lookup yields CDR1 SEHNR and CDR2 FQNEAQ (reference sequence). The CDR3 length is 18 residues. CDR3 residues: CASSLGRTGGLAVYEQYF. CDR3 bases: TGTGCCAGCAGCTTAGGCAGGACAGGTGGATTAGCTGTCTACGAGCAGTACTTC.

The chain uses TRBV21-1 and TRBJ1-2; the DNA was not used to check the table's D call, TRBD1. TRBV21-1 has pseudogene status. This CDR3 has 17 amino acids. DNA of the CDR3: TGTGCCAGCAGCAAAGCGATGAGGAGGACAGGTGTCTATGGCTACACCTTC. Translation: CASSKAMRRTGVYGYTF.

The chain carries TRBV5-1 and TRBJ1-4, with 12 bases matching TRBD1. Germline loops: CDR1 SGHRS, CDR2 YFSETQ. The CDR3 consists of 17 residues. Trimming cost V 0 bases and J 2 bases; bases outside gene matches: 2. The CDR3 region is CASSLVGQGATNEKLFF. DNA for the CDR3: TGCGCCAGCAGCTTGGTGGGACAGGGGGCCACTAATGAAAAACTGTTTTTT.

The CDR3 DNA sequence: TGTGCCAGCAGTTACAGGCGAGGCCCCTACAATGAGCAGTTCTTC. Its protein product is CASSYRRGPYNEQFF. V is TRBV6-5 and J is TRBJ2-1; D not certain. CDR1 is MNHEY, CDR2 SVGAGI, per germline. Between the trimmed V and J ends, which lost 2 bases and 2 bases, there was a span of 10 bases. The CDR3 covers 15 residues.

The chain couples TRBV28 to TRBJ2-3, with 11 bases matching TRBD2. The CDR3 is 15 residues long. CDR1 and CDR2 from the germline V gene are MDHEN and SYDVKM. V dropped 6 bases and J dropped 6; count of bases not matched to a gene: 8. As DNA, the CDR3 is TGTGCCAGCAGGTGGGGACTAGCGGAGGGGGATACGCAGTATTTT. Translated: CASRWGLAEGDTQYF. Based on the CDR3 plus reference TRBV28 and TRBJ2-3, the full variable domain is DVKVTQSSRYLVKRTGEKVFLECVQDMDHENMFWYRQDPGLGLRLIYFSYDVKMKEKGDIPEGYSVSREKKERFSLILESASTNQTSMYLCASRWGLAEGDTQYFGPGTRLTVL.